A single sample gave rise to the 12 T cell receptor beta chains below, sequenced in a study of cytomegalovirus exposure and HLA in healthy donors. 60 Vbeta and 13 Jbeta primers were used in PCR. Sequenced by immunoSEQ multiplex PCR; TCRdb stores in-frame clones only, minus some. The table has 85,000 to 90,000 clones, around 74% seen once. What was sequenced was PBMCs. These receptors were collected from a man aged 25-45 years in good health and CMV-seropositive.

V is TRBV19 and J is TRBJ1-1; a weak D match, TRBD1 (6 bases). With 9 bases removed from V and 0 bases from J, the gap between germline ends came to 14 bases. CDR1 LNHDA and CDR2 SQIVND come from the germline V gene (reference sequence). The CDR3 contains 14 residues. The CDR3 region is CASQTQGMNTEAFF. The DNA for the CDR3 is TGTGCCAGCCAAACCCAGGGGATGAACACTGAAGCTTTCTTT.

This clone appeared a single time. The chain carries TRBV5-6 and TRBJ2-5; 8 bases fit TRBD2. With the DNA end fitting TRBJ2-7 better, the J assignment may be wrong. Germline V gives CDR1 SGHDT, CDR2 YYEEEE. The CDR3 runs 15 residues. The CDR3 DNA reads TGTGCCAGCAGCGCATTCTCCGGGGGGGTGAGCGAGCAGTACTTC. It specifies CASSAFSGGVSEQYF.

V usage is TRBV2 and J usage is TRBJ1-4, with 7 bases aligning to TRBD1. The CDR3 is 15 amino acids. The trim removed 6 bases at V and 3 bases at J, leaving 7 bases unmatched. The germline gives CDR1 SNHLY, CDR2 FYNNEI. The CDR3 spells CASRDRQGPNEKLFF. In nucleotides, the CDR3 is TGTGCCAGCAGGGATCGACAGGGTCCTAATGAAAAACTGTTTTTT.

The chain carries TRBV6-5 and TRBJ1-5; D is unclear. The CDR3 runs 13 residues. V gave up 6 bases and J gave up 1 base, with 7 bases separating them. Germline V gene data show CDR1 as MNHEY and CDR2 as SVGAGI. The CDR3 DNA is TGTGCCAGCAGGAGGATGAGCAATCAGCCCCAGCATTTT. Its translation is CASRRMSNQPQHF.

The chain links TRBV4-1 to TRBJ2-2; TRBD1 might be the D (6 bases). Germline CDR1 reads MGHRA; CDR2 reads YSYEKL. V was pared by 0 bases and J by 5 bases, with 10 bases between. This CDR3 has 15 residues. The CDR3 protein is CASSQEPGVTGELFF. In DNA form, the CDR3 reads TGCGCCAGCAGCCAAGAACCAGGGGTGACCGGGGAGCTGTTTTTT.

V usage is TRBV29-1 and J usage is TRBJ1-4; tentatively, D is TRBD1 (5 bases). V lost 6 bases to trimming and J lost 8 bases, with 10 bases between them. This CDR3 has 11 amino acids. CDR1 is SQVTM, CDR2 ANQGSEA, per germline. CDR3 coding DNA: TGCAGCGTGGGTGACAGCGAAAAACTGTTTTTT. Translating it yields CSVGDSEKLFF.

The gene calls are TRBV29-1 and TRBJ2-7; D remains unclear. The CDR3 has 12 amino acids. V gave up 4 bases and J gave up 0 bases, with 7 bases separating them. In germline, CDR1 is SQVTM, CDR2 ANQGSEA. The CDR3 loop is CSVGHFSYEQYF. CDR3 sequence (DNA): TGCAGCGTTGGTCACTTCTCCTACGAGCAGTACTTC.

The V and J genes are TRBV6-6 and TRBJ2-5, with D possibly matching TRBD2 (6 bases). V was cut by 1 base and J by 5 bases, with 17 bases left in between. Germline CDR1 MNHNY, CDR2 SVGAGI (reference sequence). CDR3 length: 16 amino acids. The CDR3 nucleotides read TGTGCCAGCAGTTACTTGCCGCCCGGGACTCTCGAGACCCAGTACTTC. Translating it yields CASSYLPPGTLETQYF.

The chain uses TRBV5-1 and TRBJ1-6; TRBD1 aligns across 9 bases. CDR1 SGHRS and CDR2 YFSETQ come from the germline V gene. V lost 2 bases, J lost 5 bases, and 2 bases stayed unmatched. The CDR3 loop spans 15 amino acids. For the CDR3, the DNA is TGCGCCAGCAGCTTCACAGGGGGCAATAATTCACCCCTCCACTTT. Its translation is CASSFTGGNNSPLHF. Filled out from reference TRBV5-1 and TRBJ1-6, the complete variable domain reads KAGVTQTPRYLIKTRGQQVTLSCSPISGHRSVSWYQQTPGQGLQFLFEYFSETQRNKGNFPGRFSGRQFSNSRSEMNVSTLELGDSALYLCASSFTGGNNSPLHFGNGTRLTVT.

V is TRBV5-1 and J is TRBJ2-1; 11 nucleotides align to TRBD1. J was trimmed by 0 bases and V by 4 bases; bases with no gene match: 0. This CDR3 region has 15 residues. Germline V lookup: CDR1 SGHRS, CDR2 YFSETQ. The DNA for the CDR3 is TGCGCCAGCAGCGGGACAGGGGGCTCCTACAATGAGCAGTTCTTC. Its translation: CASSGTGGSYNEQFF.

The gene calls are TRBV7-2 and TRBJ1-5, with TRBD1 identical over 7 bases. Trimming cost V 2 bases and J 10 bases; bases outside gene matches: 5. The CDR3 is 13 amino acids. Looked up from germline, CDR1 is SGHTA and CDR2 is FQGNSA. CDR3 sequence reads: CASSLQGVRPQHF. The CDR3, as DNA: TGTGCCAGCAGCTTACAGGGGGTTCGTCCCCAGCATTTT. Supplemented by reference TRBV7-2 and TRBJ1-5, the full variable domain reads GAGVSQSPSNKVTEKGKDVELRCDPISGHTALYWYRQSLGQGLEFLIYFQGNSAPDKSGLPSDRFSAERTGGSVSTLTIQRTQQEDSAVYLCASSLQGVRPQHFGDGTRLSIL.

CDR3 region: CASSSQGASYNEQFF. CDR3 in DNA: TGTGCCAGCAGTTCACAGGGGGCGTCCTACAATGAGCAGTTCTTC. This chain uses TRBV6-1 with TRBJ2-1; TRBD1 agrees at 9 bases. The CDR3 extends over 15 amino acids. V was clipped by 5 bases and J by 1 base; unmatched bases: 3. Per the germline V gene, CDR1 is MNHNS and CDR2 is SASEGT.